This T cell receptor beta chain was retrieved from a study of T cell repertoires in cytomegalovirus infection. Study-level information: Used in the study were CMV epitopes, some recently identified and HLA-C-restricted, others well-studied and HLA-B-restricted. It can be stated that public TCR beta signatures indicated CMV infection as well as a matching HLA type. Study findings and constraints: What dominated the ex vivo response were HLA-C-restricted CMV-specific TCR beta clonotypes. Summed frequency of public TCR beta families distinguished CMV carriers with the relevant HLA.

This clonotype has a handful of counts. Its antigen is unidentified. CDR1 and CDR2 (germline): MGHRA, YSYEKL. This CDR3 is 16 amino acids long. Between the trimmed V and J ends, which lost 0 bases and 0 bases, there was a span of 11 bases. TCRdb passed the reads through MiXCR, listing each CDR3 protein once. The sample holds hundreds of thousands of distinct CDR3 sequences; about 33% are singletons and the top ten take roughly 15%. This receptor was taken from a human donor in good health (CMV status not recorded). Some clones in this sample may be carry-over from other donors' samples. Sequences were derived from cultured PBMCs, sampled from culture after CMV antigen stimulation. The chain links TRBV4-1 to TRBJ1-2, with D maybe TRBD1 (6 bases). The DNA for the CDR3 is TGCGCCAGCAGCCAAGAGGTGGAGGGGGCTAACTATGGCTACACCTTC. Translating it yields CASSQEVEGANYGYTF.